Listed below are T cell receptor beta chains from one sample, sequenced in a study of blood T cells in healthy people across ages. Each CDR3 protein gets one entry after TCRdb re-called the 5' RACE reads with MiXCR. The sample holds roughly 730,000 distinct CDR3 sequences; approximately 60% are singletons and the top ten take more than 25%. Source material: blood. All receptors come from a man aged 40-49 years in good health. Each CDR3 is given with its conserved first and last residue. The D gene is left open where the match is weak.

V	D	J	CDR3
TRBV20-1	.	TRBJ2-3	CSAGIETGDTDTQYF
TRBV7-3	.	TRBJ2-4	CASSKSGNIQYF
TRBV7-9	.	TRBJ1-1	CASSSPPGHMNTEAFF
TRBV12-3/TRBV12-4	.	TRBJ1-2	CASSLRRGRDYGYTF
TRBV9	.	TRBJ2-3	CASSRGIDTQYF
TRBV6-5	.	TRBJ2-3	CASSYLHTDTQYF
TRBV6-2/TRBV6-3	.	TRBJ2-7	CASSSAPVYEQYF
TRBV27	.	TRBJ1-2	CASGNGVIYGYTF
TRBV7-9	.	TRBJ2-5	CASSFHGEETQYF
TRBV12-3/TRBV12-4	.	TRBJ2-3	CASSIKGDTQYF
TRBV6-6	.	TRBJ2-6	CASSQPTGGANVLTF
TRBV14	TRBD2	TRBJ2-5	CASSQSGLERKETQYF
TRBV7-2	TRBD2	TRBJ2-7	CASSLRTGGSYEQYF
TRBV29-1	.	TRBJ1-2	CSADGHGNYGYTF
TRBV7-9	TRBD1	TRBJ2-7	CASSLKTGISYEQYF